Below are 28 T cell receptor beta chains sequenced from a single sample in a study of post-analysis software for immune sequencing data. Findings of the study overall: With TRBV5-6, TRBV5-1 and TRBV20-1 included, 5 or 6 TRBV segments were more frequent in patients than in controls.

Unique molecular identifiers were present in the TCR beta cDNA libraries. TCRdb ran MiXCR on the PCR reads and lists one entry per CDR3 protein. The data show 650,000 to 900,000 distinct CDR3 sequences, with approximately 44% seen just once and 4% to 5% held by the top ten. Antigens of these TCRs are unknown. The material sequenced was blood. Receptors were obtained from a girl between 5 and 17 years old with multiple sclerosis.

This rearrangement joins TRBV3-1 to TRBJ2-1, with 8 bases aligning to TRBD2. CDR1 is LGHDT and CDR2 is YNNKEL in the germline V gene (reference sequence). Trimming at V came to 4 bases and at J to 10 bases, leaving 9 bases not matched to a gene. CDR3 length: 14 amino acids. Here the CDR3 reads CASSPLKREKEQFF. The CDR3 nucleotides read TGTGCCAGCAGCCCACTGAAGCGGGAGAAGGAGCAGTTCTTC.

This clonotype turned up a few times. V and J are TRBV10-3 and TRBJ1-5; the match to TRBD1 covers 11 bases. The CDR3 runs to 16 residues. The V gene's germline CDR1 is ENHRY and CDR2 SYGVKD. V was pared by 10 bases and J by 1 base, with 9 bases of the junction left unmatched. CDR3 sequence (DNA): TGTGCCACCAGACCCGGACAGGGGGCAAGCAATCAGCCCCAGCATTTT. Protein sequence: CATRPGQGASNQPQHF.

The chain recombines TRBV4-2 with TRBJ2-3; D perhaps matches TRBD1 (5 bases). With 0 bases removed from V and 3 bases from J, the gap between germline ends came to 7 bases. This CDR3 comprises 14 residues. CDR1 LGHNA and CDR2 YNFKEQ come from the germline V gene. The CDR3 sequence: CASSQDQGTDTQYF. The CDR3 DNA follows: TGTGCCAGCAGCCAAGATCAGGGTACAGATACGCAGTATTTT.

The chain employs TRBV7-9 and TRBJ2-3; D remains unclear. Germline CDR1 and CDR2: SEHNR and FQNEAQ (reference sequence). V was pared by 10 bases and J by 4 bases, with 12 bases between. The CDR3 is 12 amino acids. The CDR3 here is CAITGTSDTQYF. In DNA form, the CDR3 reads TGTGCCATAACGGGCACTTCAGATACGCAGTATTTT.

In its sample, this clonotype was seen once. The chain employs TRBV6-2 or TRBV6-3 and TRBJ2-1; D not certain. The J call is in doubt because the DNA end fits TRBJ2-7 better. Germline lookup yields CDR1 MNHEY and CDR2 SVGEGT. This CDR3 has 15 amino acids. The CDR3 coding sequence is TGTGCCAGCAGTTACGCCCCCGTTGGATACAATGAGCAGTACTTC. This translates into CASSYAPVGYNEQYF.

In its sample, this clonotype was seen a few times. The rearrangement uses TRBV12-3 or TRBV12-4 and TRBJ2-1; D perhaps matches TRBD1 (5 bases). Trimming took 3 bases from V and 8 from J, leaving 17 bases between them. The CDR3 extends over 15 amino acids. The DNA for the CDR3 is TGTGCCAGCAGTTTGCGGCAGGGCAGACCTCATGAGCAGTTCTTC. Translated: CASSLRQGRPHEQFF.

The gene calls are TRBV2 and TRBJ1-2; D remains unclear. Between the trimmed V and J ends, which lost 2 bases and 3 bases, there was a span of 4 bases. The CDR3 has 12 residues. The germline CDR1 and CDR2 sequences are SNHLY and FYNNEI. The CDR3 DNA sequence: TGTGCCAGCAGTGAAACGGACTATGGCTACACCTTC. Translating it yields CASSETDYGYTF.

The CDR3 loop is CSGRLAQETQYF. The CDR3 coding sequence is TGCAGCGGGCGACTAGCTCAAGAGACCCAGTACTTC. This rearrangement joins TRBV29-1 to TRBJ2-5; the match to TRBD2 covers 7 bases. Trimming cost V 7 bases and J 2 bases; bases outside gene matches: 4. CDR1 and CDR2 from the germline V gene are SQVTM and ANQGSEA. The CDR3 is made up of 12 amino acids.

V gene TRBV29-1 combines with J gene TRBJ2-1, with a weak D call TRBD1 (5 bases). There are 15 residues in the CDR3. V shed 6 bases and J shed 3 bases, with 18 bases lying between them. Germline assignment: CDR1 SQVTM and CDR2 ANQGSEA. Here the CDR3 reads CSVPSTAHLYNEQFF. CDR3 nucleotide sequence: TGCAGCGTACCATCGACAGCTCACCTCTACAATGAGCAGTTCTTC.

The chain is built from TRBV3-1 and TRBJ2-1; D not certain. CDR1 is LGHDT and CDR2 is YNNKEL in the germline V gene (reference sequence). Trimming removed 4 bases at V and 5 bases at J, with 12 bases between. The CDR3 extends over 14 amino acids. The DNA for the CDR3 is TGTGCCAGCAGCCCTCCAACCTCGAACAATGAGCAGTTCTTC. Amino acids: CASSPPTSNNEQFF.

Here the CDR3 DNA reads TGCGCCAGCAGCCACTCCCGGGGAGTTCGTGGACCAGAGACCCAGTACTTC. Protein sequence: CASSHSRGVRGPETQYF. The chain carries TRBV4-1 and TRBJ2-5; D possibly corresponds to TRBD2 (5 bases). The CDR3 runs 17 residues. Germline assignment: CDR1 MGHRA and CDR2 YSYEKL. V dropped 3 bases and J dropped 4 bases, with 21 bases sitting between them.

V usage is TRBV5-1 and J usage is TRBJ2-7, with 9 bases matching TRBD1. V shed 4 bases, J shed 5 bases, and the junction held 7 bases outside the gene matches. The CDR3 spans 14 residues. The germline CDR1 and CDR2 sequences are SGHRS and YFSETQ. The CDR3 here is CASSAGQGYNEQYF. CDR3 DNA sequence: TGCGCCAGCAGCGCGGGACAGGGTTATAACGAGCAGTACTTC. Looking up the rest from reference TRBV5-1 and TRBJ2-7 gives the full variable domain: KAGVTQTPRYLIKTRGQQVTLSCSPISGHRSVSWYQQTPGQGLQFLFEYFSETQRNKGNFPGRFSGRQFSNSRSEMNVSTLELGDSALYLCASSAGQGYNEQYFGPGTRLTVT.

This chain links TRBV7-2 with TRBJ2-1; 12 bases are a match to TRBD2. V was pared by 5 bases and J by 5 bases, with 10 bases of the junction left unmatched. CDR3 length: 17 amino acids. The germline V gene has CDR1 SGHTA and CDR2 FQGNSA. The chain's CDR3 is CASSPAGGLAGNNEQFF. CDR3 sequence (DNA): TGTGCCAGCAGCCCTGCCGGGGGACTAGCGGGCAACAATGAGCAGTTCTTC.

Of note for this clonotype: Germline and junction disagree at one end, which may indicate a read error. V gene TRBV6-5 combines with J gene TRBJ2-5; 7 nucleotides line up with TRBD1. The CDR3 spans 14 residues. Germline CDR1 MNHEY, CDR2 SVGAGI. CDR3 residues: CAGSYRGLGETQYF. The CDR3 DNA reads TGTGCCGGCAGTTACAGGGGTCTGGGGGAGACCCAGTACTTC.

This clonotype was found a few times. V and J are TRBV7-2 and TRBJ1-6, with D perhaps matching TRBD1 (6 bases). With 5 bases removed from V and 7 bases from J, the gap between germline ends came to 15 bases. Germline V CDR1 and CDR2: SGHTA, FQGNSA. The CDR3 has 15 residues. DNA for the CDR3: TGTGCCAGCAGCCCCTATTCGGGGGGCAATTCACCCCTCCACTTT. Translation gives CASSPYSGGNSPLHF.

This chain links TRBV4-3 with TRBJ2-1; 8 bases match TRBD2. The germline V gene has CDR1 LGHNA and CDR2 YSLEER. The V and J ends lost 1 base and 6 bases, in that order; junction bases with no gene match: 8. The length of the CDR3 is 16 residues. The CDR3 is CASSQGSGRPGNEQFF. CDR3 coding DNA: TGCGCCAGCAGCCAAGGGAGCGGGAGACCCGGCAATGAGCAGTTCTTC.

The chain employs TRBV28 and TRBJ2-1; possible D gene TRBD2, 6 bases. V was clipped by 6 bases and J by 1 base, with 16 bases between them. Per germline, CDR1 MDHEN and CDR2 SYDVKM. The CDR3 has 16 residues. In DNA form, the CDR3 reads TGTGCCAGCAGCCGACCGACTAGTCAGTCCTACAATGAGCAGTTCTTC. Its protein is CASSRPTSQSYNEQFF.

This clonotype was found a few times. CDR3 residues: CASTLTGGPDTQYF. Here the CDR3 DNA reads TGTGCCAGCACCTTGACCGGGGGACCAGATACGCAGTATTTT. V gene TRBV12-3 or TRBV12-4 combines with J gene TRBJ2-3; maybe TRBD2 (6 bases). The length of the CDR3 is 14 residues. V was clipped by 7 bases and J by 4 bases, with 15 bases between them.

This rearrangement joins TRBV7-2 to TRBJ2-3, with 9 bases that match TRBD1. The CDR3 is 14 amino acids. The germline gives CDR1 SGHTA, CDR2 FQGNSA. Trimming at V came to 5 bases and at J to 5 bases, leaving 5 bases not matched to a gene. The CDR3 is CASSPGTGIDTQYF. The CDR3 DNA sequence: TGTGCCAGCAGCCCCGGGACAGGGATAGATACGCAGTATTTT.

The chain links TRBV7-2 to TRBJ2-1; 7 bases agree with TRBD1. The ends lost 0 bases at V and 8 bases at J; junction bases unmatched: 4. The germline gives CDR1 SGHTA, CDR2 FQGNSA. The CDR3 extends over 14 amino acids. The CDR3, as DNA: TGTGCCAGCAGCTTAGCGGGACAGAACTATGAGCAGTTCTTC. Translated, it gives CASSLAGQNYEQFF.

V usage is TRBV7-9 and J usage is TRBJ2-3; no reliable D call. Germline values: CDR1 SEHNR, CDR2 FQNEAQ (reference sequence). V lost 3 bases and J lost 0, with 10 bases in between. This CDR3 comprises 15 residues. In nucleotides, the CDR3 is TGTGCCAGCAGCTTCAGCAAAACTAGCACAGATACGCAGTATTTT. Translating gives CASSFSKTSTDTQYF.

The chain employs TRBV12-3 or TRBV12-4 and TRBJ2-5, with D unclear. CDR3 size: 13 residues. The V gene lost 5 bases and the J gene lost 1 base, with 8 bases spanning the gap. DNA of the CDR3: TGTGCCAGCAGTCCGGCGGTCCAAGAGACCCAGTACTTC. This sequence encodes CASSPAVQETQYF.

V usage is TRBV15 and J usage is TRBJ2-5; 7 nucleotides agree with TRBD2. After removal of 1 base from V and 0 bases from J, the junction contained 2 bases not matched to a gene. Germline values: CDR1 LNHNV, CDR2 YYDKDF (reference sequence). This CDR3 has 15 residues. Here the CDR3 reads CATSRGLADQETQYF. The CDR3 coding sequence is TGTGCCACCAGCAGAGGACTAGCCGACCAAGAGACCCAGTACTTC.

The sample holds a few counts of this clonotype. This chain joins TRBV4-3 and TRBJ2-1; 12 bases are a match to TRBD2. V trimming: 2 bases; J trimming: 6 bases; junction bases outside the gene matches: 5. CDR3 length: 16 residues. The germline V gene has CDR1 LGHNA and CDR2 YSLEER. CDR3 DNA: TGCGCCAGCAGCCAACTACTAGCGGGAGGTCTCAATGAGCAGTTCTTC. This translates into CASSQLLAGGLNEQFF.

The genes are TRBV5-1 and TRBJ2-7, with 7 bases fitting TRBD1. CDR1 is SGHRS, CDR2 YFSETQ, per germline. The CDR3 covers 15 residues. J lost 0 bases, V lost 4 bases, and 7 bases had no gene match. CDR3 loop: CASSPGQVVSYEQYF. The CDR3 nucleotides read TGCGCCAGCAGCCCCGGACAGGTGGTCTCCTACGAGCAGTACTTC.

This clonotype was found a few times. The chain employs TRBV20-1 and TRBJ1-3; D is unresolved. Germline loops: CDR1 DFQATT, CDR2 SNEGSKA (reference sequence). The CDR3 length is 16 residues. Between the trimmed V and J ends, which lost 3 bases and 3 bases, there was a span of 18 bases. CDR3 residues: CSASLGPSSGGNTIYF. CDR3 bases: TGCAGTGCTAGTCTAGGGCCCTCCTCGGGTGGAAACACCATATATTTT.

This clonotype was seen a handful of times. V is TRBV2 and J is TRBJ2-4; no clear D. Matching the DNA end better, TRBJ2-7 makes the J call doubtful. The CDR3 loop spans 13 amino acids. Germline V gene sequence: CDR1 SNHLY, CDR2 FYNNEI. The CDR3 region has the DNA TGTGCCAGCAGTGAAGGGCAGATGGACGAGCAGTACTTC. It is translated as CASSEGQMDEQYF.

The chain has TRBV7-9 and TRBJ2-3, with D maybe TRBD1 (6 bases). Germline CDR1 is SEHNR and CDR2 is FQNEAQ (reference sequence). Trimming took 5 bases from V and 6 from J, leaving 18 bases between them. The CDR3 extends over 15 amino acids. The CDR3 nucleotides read TGTGCCAGCAGCCCGCCCCAACAGGGTTGGGATACGCAGTATTTT. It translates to CASSPPQQGWDTQYF.